This T cell receptor (beta chain) was retrieved from a study of CD8+ T cells in alopecia areata. Looking at the study overall: Twice daily, treated patients received 5 to 10 mg of oral tofacitinib. General study findings and limits: Clonality was higher in lesional than normal scalp, especially in alopecia totalis/universalis.

The CDR3 length is 14 residues. The junction had 7 bases not matched to a gene; V was cut back by 4 bases and J by 5 bases. Germline CDR1 SGHDT, CDR2 YYEEEE. As concerns this clone: The antigen is not known.

In each case, RNA was isolated and then reverse transcribed into cDNA as the sequencing template. Sequencing was performed with immunoSEQ multiplex PCR; in TCRdb, only in-frame clones are kept and a portion is missing. This sample has some 210,000 clones, with roughly 57% found just once. Lesional scalp tissue (obtained by punch biopsy) and peripheral blood were collected from alopecia areata patients. Sorting from PBMCs produced CD4+ and CD8+ T cells. The sequence was obtained from a human donor with alopecia areata. The specimen comprised CD4+ T cells sorted from blood, sampled at week 0. The genes are TRBV5-6 and TRBJ2-5; 8 nucleotides agree with TRBD1. Here the CDR3 reads CASSLTGVVETQYF. The CDR3, as DNA: TGTGCCAGCAGCCTGACAGGGGTCGTGGAGACCCAGTACTTC.